This T cell receptor beta chain derives from a study of cytomegalovirus exposure and HLA in healthy donors. Findings and caveats of the study: Other equally common chains were less clonally expanded than HLA-associated TCR beta chains, a later analysis showed.

It was with 60 Vbeta and 13 Jbeta primers that the PCR ran. Here immunoSEQ multiplex PCR was the method, and the copy in TCRdb shows in-frame clones only, minus some. The sample yields some 160,000 clones, approximately 88% seen once. CDR1 is SNHLY, CDR2 FYNNEI, per germline. This CDR3 region has 11 residues. For this clone: No antigen is known for it. The junction departs from germline at one end; a sequencing error may be responsible.

This rearrangement joins TRBV2 to TRBJ2-7; TRBD1 aligns across 7 bases. Sequencing input: PBMCs. This receptor was obtained from a woman aged 18-29 years in good health and CMV-seronegative. CDR3 DNA sequence: TGTGCCAGCAGAGCCGGACAGGCCATCGAGTTC. Its translation is CASRAGQAIEF.